This TCR beta chain was identified in a study of siplizumab effects on memory and regulatory T cells. Study outcomes and limitations: It was not possible to assign a naive or memory phenotype to roughly 75-95% of proliferating CD4+ or CD8+ clones. In siplizumab conditions, mappable alloreactive CD4+ clones averaged about 71% Treg-derived, against roughly 25% in controls. Solely a minor proportion of alloreactive clones could be assigned to unstimulated subsets.

Remarks on this clone: Its antigen is not identified.

Per sample, the assay covered some 10^5 TCR templates. Sequenced by immunoSEQ multiplex PCR; TCRdb stores in-frame clones only, minus some. The sample includes some 97,000 clones, roughly nine tenths of them seen just once. V shed 0 bases, J shed 1 base, and the junction held 6 bases outside the gene matches. The germline V gene has CDR1 SGHTA and CDR2 FQGTGA. The CDR3 is 18 amino acids. The V gene is TRBV7-3, the J gene TRBJ2-5; 12 positions match TRBD2. Sequencing used Tregs sorted from blood. This clonotype was obtained from a human donor in good health. The CDR3 coding sequence is TGTGCCAGCAGCTTAACGGCACTAGCGGGAGGAGGCCAAGAGACCCAGTACTTC. Translated, it gives CASSLTALAGGGQETQYF.